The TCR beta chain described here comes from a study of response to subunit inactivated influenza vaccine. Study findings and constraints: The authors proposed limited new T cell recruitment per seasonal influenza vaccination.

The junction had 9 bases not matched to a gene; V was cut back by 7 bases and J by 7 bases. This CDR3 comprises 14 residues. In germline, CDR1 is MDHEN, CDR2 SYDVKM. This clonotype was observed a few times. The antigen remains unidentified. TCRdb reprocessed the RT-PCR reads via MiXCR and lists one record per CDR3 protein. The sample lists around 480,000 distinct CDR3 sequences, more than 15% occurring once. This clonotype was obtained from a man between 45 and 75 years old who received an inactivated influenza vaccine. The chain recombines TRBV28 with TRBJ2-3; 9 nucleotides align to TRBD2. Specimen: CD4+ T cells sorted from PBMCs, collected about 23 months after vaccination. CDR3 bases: TGTGCCAGCACCCCCGGGACTAGCATGTATACGCAGTATTTT. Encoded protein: CASTPGTSMYTQYF.